The clone carrying this TCR beta chain came up a few times. The sample comes from a study of blood T cells in healthy people across ages. Each donor gave around 9.6 milliliters of peripheral blood. Combining a sample-barcoded 5' primer with a J-beta primer mix, a second PCR ran for roughly 6 to 12 cycles. Every sample returned 2.5 million or more CDR3-containing paired-end reads. TCRdb independently ran MiXCR on the 5' RACE reads; one entry per CDR3 protein. The top ten clones hold approximately 17% of a sample with approximately 1,000,000 distinct CDR3 sequences, 40% to 55% of them seen once. Trimming removed 6 bases from V and 1 base from J, with 14 bases in between. Looked up from germline, CDR1 is KGHSH and CDR2 is LQKENI. The CDR3 spans 15 residues.

The chain recombines TRBV18 with TRBJ2-3, with no clear D. Sample: blood. The sequence was collected from a woman aged 55 to 70 in good health. The CDR3 spells CASSPGAVGTDTQYF. The CDR3 nucleotides are TGTGCCAGCTCCCCAGGTGCGGTCGGCACAGATACGCAGTATTTT.